The 4 T cell receptor beta chains in this list originate from one sample, sequenced in a study of untreated major depressive disorder. Some clones are missing from TCRdb's copy, which holds only in-frame ones; the method was immunoSEQ multiplex PCR. Of 21,000 or so clones listed, approximately 92% were seen once; the top ten hold around 0.32%. The source material was CD4+ T cells from PBMCs. The receptors were sampled from a man aged 25-45 years in good health.

This clone was counted only a few times. This chain connects TRBV5-4 to TRBJ1-4; weak D call: TRBD1 (5 bases). V gave up 0 bases and J gave up 8 bases, with 14 bases separating them. CDR1 is SGHNT and CDR2 is YYREEE in the germline V gene (reference sequence). There are 15 residues in the CDR3. DNA for the CDR3: TGTGCCAGCAGCTTGGATCCAGTTAAGGGGGAAAAACTGTTTTTT. It encodes CASSLDPVKGEKLFF.

The rearrangement links TRBV7-2 to TRBJ2-7, with D tentatively TRBD2 (7 bases). Germline CDR1 reads SGHTA; CDR2 reads FQGNSA. With 5 bases removed from V and 9 bases from J, the gap between germline ends came to 17 bases. The CDR3 runs to 13 residues. For the CDR3, the DNA is TGTGCCAGCAGCCCAGGGGAGACTAGCAGGCAGTACTTC. Translation gives CASSPGETSRQYF.

The J gene is TRBJ2-3, the V gene TRBV5-1; 7 nucleotides align to TRBD1. The CDR3 extends over 15 amino acids. Germline loops: CDR1 SGHRS, CDR2 YFSETQ. V gave up 2 bases and J gave up 1 base; unmatched junction bases: 4. DNA for the CDR3: TGCGCCAGCAGCTTTGGAGGACAGGGCACAGATACGCAGTATTTT. Translated: CASSFGGQGTDTQYF.

The V call is TRBV15, the J call TRBJ2-7, with 8 positions matching TRBD2. The CDR3 is made up of 16 amino acids. CDR1 is LNHNV, CDR2 YYDKDF, per germline (reference sequence). Trimming removed 5 bases from V and 0 bases from J; junction bases left unmatched: 9. Here the CDR3 reads CATSGGLVGSSYEQYF. DNA for the CDR3: TGTGCCACCAGCGGGGGACTAGTCGGGAGCTCCTACGAGCAGTACTTC. The full variable domain, in which reference TRBV15 and TRBJ2-7 provide the parts outside the CDR3, is DAMVIQNPRYQVTQFGKPVTLSCSQTLNHNVMYWYQQKSSQAPKLLFHYYDKDFNNEADTPDNFQSRRPNTSFCFLDIRSPGLGDTAMYLCATSGGLVGSSYEQYFGPGTRLTVT.